A selection of T cell receptor beta chains follows, all from one sample in a study of cytomegalovirus exposure and HLA in healthy donors. Clones were read by immunoSEQ multiplex PCR, and TCRdb kept only the in-frame ones, dropping some. This sample has just over 80,000 clones; approximately 96% occur once, and the top ten carry approximately 1.3%. Sequencing was done on a sample of PBMCs. All receptors derive from a young woman in good health and CMV-seronegative. CDR3s include the opening cysteine and the closing phenylalanine or tryptophan. The D gene is left open where the match is weak. Some rows have no size entry. The others give once, few or many, or a class for an expanded clone.

d_gene,j_gene,abundance,v_gene,CDR3nt,CDR3aa
NA,TRBJ2-5,NA,TRBV7-2,TGTGCCAGCAGCTTAGCGTACTGCCAAGAGACCCAGTACTTC,CASSLAYCQETQYF
TRBD2,TRBJ2-1,NA,TRBV6-5,TGTGCCAGCAGTTACCCCCTAGCGGGAGTAGATGAGCAGTTCTTC,CASSYPLAGVDEQFF
TRBD1,TRBJ2-7,NA,TRBV10-3,TGTGCCATCAGCCAAACAGGGGGCGAGCAGTACTTC,CAISQTGGEQYF
TRBD1,TRBJ1-2,NA,TRBV19,TGTGCCTGCGGGACAGGGGGCTATGGCTACACCTTC,CACGTGGYGYTF
TRBD2,TRBJ2-1,NA,TRBV27,TGTGCCAGCAGTTCGAGCGGGAGCTCCTACAATGAGCAGTTCTTC,CASSSSGSSYNEQFF
NA,TRBJ2-7,NA,TRBV4-1,TGCGCCAGCAGCCAAGACAGGGTTGCCTACGAGCAGTACTTC,CASSQDRVAYEQYF
TRBD1,TRBJ1-1,NA,TRBV7-9,TGTGCCAGCAGCCCCGGGACAGGGGGGTTTGTGAACACTGAAGCTTTCTTT,CASSPGTGGFVNTEAFF
NA,TRBJ1-1,NA,TRBV6-5,TGTGCCAGCAGTTACCCAGCGGGCGGTGAAGCTTTCTTT,CASSYPAGGEAFF
TRBD2,TRBJ2-1,NA,TRBV9,TGTGCCAGCAGCGTAGAAGTGACTAGCGGTCTGGAGCAGTTCTTC,CASSVEVTSGLEQFF
TRBD1,TRBJ1-5,NA,TRBV5-5,TGTGCCAGCAGCTTGAATGACAGGGCCGATTTTCAGCCCCAGCATTTT,CASSLNDRADFQPQHF
TRBD1,TRBJ2-1,NA,TRBV7-2,TGTGCCAGCAGCTTAGCTCGCGCGGGACAGGGAGGGGGTGAGCAGTTCTTC,CASSLARAGQGGGEQFF
TRBD1,TRBJ2-2,NA,TRBV11-3,TGTGCCAGCAGCTTGGGGACAGGGGCCAACACCGGGGAGCTGTTTTTT,CASSLGTGANTGELFF
NA,TRBJ2-7,NA,TRBV10-3,TGTGCCATCAGTGAGTCTATCTACGAGCAGTACTTC,CAISESIYEQYF
NA,TRBJ2-7,NA,TRBV5-4,TGTGCCAGCAGCTCCGGGACTGGCACCTACGAGCAGTACTTC,CASSSGTGTYEQYF
TRBD2,TRBJ2-2,NA,TRBV10-3,TGTGCCATCACAAGCGGGGGGAACACCGGGGAGCTGTTTTTT,CAITSGGNTGELFF
TRBD2,TRBJ2-3,NA,TRBV7-8,TGTGCCAGCGGACTTAGCGGGAGGGCCCCAGATACGCAGTATTTT,CASGLSGRAPDTQYF
TRBD1,TRBJ1-1,NA,TRBV30,TGTGCCTGGAGTTTTGGGACAGCCGGCACTGAAGCTTTCTTT,CAWSFGTAGTEAFF
TRBD1,TRBJ2-7,NA,TRBV15,TGTGCCACCAGCAGATATATCAGGGGGCCCTACGAGCAGTACTTC,CATSRYIRGPYEQYF
NA,TRBJ1-5,NA,TRBV6-1,TGTGCCAGCAGCTGGGGGCATAGCAATCAGCCCCAGCATTTT,CASSWGHSNQPQHF
TRBD2,TRBJ2-1,NA,TRBV2,TGTGCCAGCAACAAGCAGGCGGGAGGGCCGTATGAGCAGTTCTTC,CASNKQAGGPYEQFF
TRBD2,TRBJ2-2,NA,TRBV13,TGTGCCAGCAGCCGTAAAACTAGCGGGAGGAACACCGGGGAGCTGTTTTTT,CASSRKTSGRNTGELFF
NA,TRBJ2-3,NA,TRBV11-2,TGTGCCAGCAGCTTCCCAGGACAGTCTTTTGGGACAGATACGCAGTATTTT,CASSFPGQSFGTDTQYF
TRBD2,TRBJ2-5,once,TRBV29-1,TGCAGCACCTGGTCACTAGCGGGGCCAAAAGAGACCCAGTACTTC,CSTWSLAGPKETQYF
NA,TRBJ2-2,NA,TRBV6-4,TGTGCCAGCAGTGACTCCCCCCGAGCCGGGGAGCTGTTTTTT,CASSDSPRAGELFF
TRBD2,TRBJ2-7,once,TRBV29-1,TGCAGCGTTGCCGGGACTAGCGGGAGGGAAGAGCAGTACTTC,CSVAGTSGREEQYF
NA,TRBJ1-2,NA,TRBV2,TGTGCCAGCGGGTCCGGGAGTGGCTACACCTTC,CASGSGSGYTF
NA,TRBJ2-3,NA,TRBV2,TGTGCCAGCACACGGGAAACAGATACGCAGTATTTT,CASTRETDTQYF
NA,TRBJ2-7,NA,TRBV5-1,TGCGCCAGCAGGGGGGCAGGCTCCTACGAGCAGTACTTC,CASRGAGSYEQYF
NA,TRBJ1-4,NA,TRBV27,TGTGCCAGCAGTTTCAACCGAGGCACTAATGAAAAACTGTTTTTT,CASSFNRGTNEKLFF
NA,TRBJ2-2,NA,TRBV7-2,TGTGCCAGCACCCGCACTAGTAACGTCGGGGAGCTGTTTTTT,CASTRTSNVGELFF
NA,TRBJ2-5,NA,TRBV18,TGTGCCAGCTCACTCATTCGACAGGCTGAGACCCAGTACTTC,CASSLIRQAETQYF
TRBD1,TRBJ1-4,NA,TRBV27,TGTGCCAGCAGTTTCACGGACAGGGTTGAAAAACTGTTTTTT,CASSFTDRVEKLFF
TRBD2,TRBJ2-3,NA,TRBV18,TGTGCCAGCTCACCACAGGGACTAGCGGTCACAGATACGCAGTATTTT,CASSPQGLAVTDTQYF